The rows below give T cell receptor beta chains drawn from one sample of a study of response to subunit inactivated influenza vaccine. MiXCR, run by TCRdb on the RT-PCR reads, gives a single entry per CDR3 protein. The table includes almost 600,000 distinct CDR3 sequences, 14% detected once. The sample in question was PBMCs from blood, obtained 11 to 12 days after vaccination. The receptors shown here come from a man aged 45-60 years who received an inactivated influenza vaccine. CDR3s include the opening cysteine and the closing phenylalanine or tryptophan. The D gene is left open where the match is weak. Expanded clones are given a class, and other clones once, few, many or no size at all.

j_call: TRBJ2-1
clone_size: few
v_call: TRBV20-1
d_call: -
cdr3_aa: CCARDSAEPSSYNEQFF
cdr3_nt: TGCTGTGCTAGAGATTCGGCGGAGCCGAGCTCCTACAATGAGCAGTTCTTC

j_call: TRBJ2-3
clone_size: -
v_call: TRBV12-3/TRBV12-4
d_call: TRBD2
cdr3_aa: CASTLRPWAGGADTQYF
cdr3_nt: TGTGCCAGCACCCTCCGACCCTGGGCGGGAGGGGCGGATACGCAGTATTTT

j_call: TRBJ2-5
clone_size: many
v_call: TRBV29-1
d_call: -
cdr3_aa: CSVDGSREGTQYF
cdr3_nt: TGCAGCGTTGATGGTTCACGAGAAGGGACCCAGTACTTC

j_call: TRBJ2-7
clone_size: -
v_call: TRBV6-1
d_call: TRBD2
cdr3_aa: CASSPPGTSGIEQYF
cdr3_nt: TGTGCCAGCAGCCCCCCCGGGACTAGCGGCATCGAGCAGTACTTC

j_call: TRBJ2-1
clone_size: -
v_call: TRBV6-5
d_call: -
cdr3_aa: CASSYKGYNEQFF
cdr3_nt: TGTGCCAGCAGTTACAAGGGTTACAATGAGCAGTTCTTC

j_call: TRBJ2-4
clone_size: many
v_call: TRBV12-3/TRBV12-4
d_call: TRBD1
cdr3_aa: CASRLGTDNIQYF
cdr3_nt: TGTGCCAGCAGGTTGGGGACAGACAACATTCAGTACTTC

j_call: TRBJ2-3
clone_size: -
v_call: TRBV5-6
d_call: TRBD2
cdr3_aa: CASSLAGLAGASTDTQYF
cdr3_nt: TGTGCCAGCAGCTTGGCCGGCCTAGCGGGGGCTAGCACAGATACGCAGTATTTT

j_call: TRBJ2-7
clone_size: -
v_call: TRBV7-9
d_call: -
cdr3_aa: CASSFNRVEQYF
cdr3_nt: TGTGCCAGCAGCTTCAACAGGGTCGAGCAGTACTTC

j_call: TRBJ2-2
clone_size: -
v_call: TRBV6-1
d_call: -
cdr3_aa: CASRPGTTAPGELFF
cdr3_nt: TGTGCCAGCAGACCCGGGACAACAGCCCCCGGGGAGCTGTTTTTT

j_call: TRBJ2-7
clone_size: few
v_call: TRBV4-2
d_call: TRBD1
cdr3_aa: CASSQDPGQGIYEQYF
cdr3_nt: TGTGCCAGCAGCCAAGATCCTGGACAGGGGATTTACGAGCAGTACTTC

j_call: TRBJ2-7
clone_size: -
v_call: TRBV5-1
d_call: -
cdr3_aa: CSSSLADTFSYEQYF
cdr3_nt: TGCTCCAGCAGCTTGGCGGACACCTTCTCCTACGAGCAGTACTTC

j_call: TRBJ2-4
clone_size: few
v_call: TRBV10-3
d_call: TRBD1
cdr3_aa: CAISIGQGKNIQYF
cdr3_nt: TGTGCCATCAGTATAGGACAGGGGAAAAACATTCAGTACTTC

j_call: TRBJ2-3
clone_size: few
v_call: TRBV5-1
d_call: -
cdr3_aa: CASSLEAGTDTQYF
cdr3_nt: TGCGCCAGCAGCTTGGAGGCTGGCACAGATACGCAGTATTTT

j_call: TRBJ2-7
clone_size: few
v_call: TRBV21-1
d_call: -
cdr3_aa: CASSKEGSPYEQYF
cdr3_nt: TGTGCCAGCAGCAAAGAGGGGAGCCCCTACGAGCAGTACTTC

j_call: TRBJ2-7
clone_size: few
v_call: TRBV6-2/TRBV6-3
d_call: -
cdr3_aa: CASSYGERDNSYEQYF
cdr3_nt: TGTGCCAGCAGTTACGGAGAACGGGACAACTCCTACGAGCAGTACTTC

j_call: TRBJ2-3
clone_size: few
v_call: TRBV6-6
d_call: -
cdr3_aa: CASSYFLGDTQYF
cdr3_nt: TGTGCCAGCAGTTACTTCCTTGGGGATACGCAGTATTTT

j_call: TRBJ2-1
clone_size: -
v_call: TRBV2
d_call: TRBD2
cdr3_aa: CASRPLAGGANEQFF
cdr3_nt: TGTGCCAGCAGGCCGCTAGCGGGGGGTGCGAATGAGCAGTTCTTC

j_call: TRBJ1-2
clone_size: -
v_call: TRBV20-1
d_call: -
cdr3_aa: CSARHSNYGYTF
cdr3_nt: TGCAGTGCGCGTCACTCTAACTATGGCTACACCTTC

j_call: TRBJ2-1
clone_size: few
v_call: TRBV11-2
d_call: TRBD2
cdr3_aa: CASSPGLHNEQFF
cdr3_nt: TGTGCCAGCAGCCCGGGACTACACAATGAGCAGTTCTTC

j_call: TRBJ2-7
clone_size: few
v_call: TRBV3-1
d_call: -
cdr3_aa: CASSQTTPPYEQYF
cdr3_nt: TGTGCCAGCAGCCAAACAACCCCCCCCTACGAGCAGTACTTC

j_call: TRBJ2-1
clone_size: few
v_call: TRBV28
d_call: -
cdr3_aa: CASSSHYRVGSYNEQFF
cdr3_nt: TGTGCCAGCAGTTCCCACTACAGGGTGGGGTCCTACAATGAGCAGTTCTTC

j_call: TRBJ2-3
clone_size: -
v_call: TRBV4-3
d_call: -
cdr3_aa: CASSQDAKEADTQYF
cdr3_nt: TGCGCCAGCAGCCAAGATGCGAAGGAGGCAGATACGCAGTATTTT

j_call: TRBJ2-7
clone_size: few
v_call: TRBV3-1
d_call: TRBD1
cdr3_aa: CASSQVVTGGIYEQYF
cdr3_nt: TGTGCCAGCAGCCAAGTGGTTACAGGGGGCATCTACGAGCAGTACTTC

j_call: TRBJ1-5
clone_size: -
v_call: TRBV7-8
d_call: -
cdr3_aa: CASSPDSGGNQPQHF
cdr3_nt: TGTGCCAGCAGCCCCGACAGTGGGGGCAATCAGCCCCAGCATTTT

j_call: TRBJ1-3
clone_size: few
v_call: TRBV6-2/TRBV6-3
d_call: -
cdr3_aa: CASKSPGSGNTIYF
cdr3_nt: TGTGCCAGCAAGAGTCCCGGCTCTGGAAACACCATATATTTT

j_call: TRBJ2-1
clone_size: -
v_call: TRBV9
d_call: -
cdr3_aa: CASSGDRIYNEQFF
cdr3_nt: TGTGCCAGCAGCGGGGACCGTATCTACAATGAGCAGTTCTTC

j_call: TRBJ2-3
clone_size: -
v_call: TRBV10-2
d_call: TRBD2
cdr3_aa: CASSESLRLAGFFTDTQYF
cdr3_nt: TGCGCCAGCAGTGAGTCCCTTAGGTTAGCGGGGTTTTTCACAGATACGCAGTATTTT

j_call: TRBJ2-7
clone_size: few
v_call: TRBV29-1
d_call: -
cdr3_aa: CSVVGVATDPFYEQYF
cdr3_nt: TGCAGCGTTGTCGGAGTAGCGACCGACCCGTTCTACGAGCAGTACTTC

j_call: TRBJ1-1
clone_size: -
v_call: TRBV18
d_call: -
cdr3_aa: CASSPLKGKGTEAFF
cdr3_nt: TGTGCCAGCTCACCACTGAAGGGTAAGGGCACTGAAGCTTTCTTT

j_call: TRBJ2-1
clone_size: few
v_call: TRBV20-1
d_call: -
cdr3_aa: CSASFGGYSYNEQFF
cdr3_nt: TGCAGTGCTAGTTTCGGGGGTTACTCCTACAATGAGCAGTTCTTC

j_call: TRBJ2-7
clone_size: many
v_call: TRBV7-2
d_call: -
cdr3_aa: CASSSSGFYEQYF
cdr3_nt: TGTGCCAGCAGCTCCTCAGGGTTCTACGAGCAGTACTTC

j_call: TRBJ2-3
clone_size: -
v_call: TRBV12-3/TRBV12-4
d_call: -
cdr3_aa: CASSPLGVSGHTQYF
cdr3_nt: TGTGCCAGCAGTCCACTAGGTGTCTCAGGGCATACGCAGTATTTT

j_call: TRBJ2-1
clone_size: many
v_call: TRBV5-1
d_call: TRBD2
cdr3_aa: CASSLEASGSVYNEQFF
cdr3_nt: TGCGCCAGCAGCTTGGAGGCTAGCGGGAGTGTATACAATGAGCAGTTCTTC

j_call: TRBJ2-1
clone_size: few
v_call: TRBV12-3/TRBV12-4
d_call: TRBD2
cdr3_aa: CASSLARGGPYNEQFF
cdr3_nt: TGTGCCAGCAGTTTAGCGCGGGGGGGCCCCTACAATGAGCAGTTCTTC

j_call: TRBJ2-7
clone_size: few
v_call: TRBV19
d_call: -
cdr3_aa: CASSKYLGARTYERYF
cdr3_nt: TGTGCCAGTAGTAAGTACTTAGGGGCCCGAACCTACGAGCGGTACTTC

j_call: TRBJ2-3
clone_size: few
v_call: TRBV7-2
d_call: TRBD1
cdr3_aa: CASSTQTGGERDTQYF
cdr3_nt: TGTGCCAGCAGCACCCAAACAGGGGGTGAAAGAGATACGCAGTATTTT

j_call: TRBJ2-7
clone_size: -
v_call: TRBV12-3/TRBV12-4
d_call: TRBD2
cdr3_aa: CASRGLAGGSSYEQYF
cdr3_nt: TGTGCCAGCAGGGGACTAGCGGGGGGGAGCTCCTACGAGCAGTACTTC

j_call: TRBJ2-1
clone_size: -
v_call: TRBV12-3/TRBV12-4
d_call: TRBD1
cdr3_aa: CATRGLLGEHFF
cdr3_nt: TGTGCCACCAGGGGGCTTTTGGGGGAGCATTTCTTC

j_call: TRBJ2-1
clone_size: few
v_call: TRBV7-2
d_call: -
cdr3_aa: CASSPPGSWNEQFF
cdr3_nt: TGTGCCAGCAGCCCTCCAGGGTCATGGAATGAGCAGTTCTTC

j_call: TRBJ2-7
clone_size: -
v_call: TRBV3-1
d_call: -
cdr3_aa: CASSQETEQYF
cdr3_nt: TGTGCCAGCAGCCAAGAAACCGAGCAGTACTTC

j_call: TRBJ1-6
clone_size: few
v_call: TRBV6-2/TRBV6-3
d_call: -
cdr3_aa: CASRGRGQYNSPLHF
cdr3_nt: TGTGCCAGCAGAGGACGCGGTCAATATAATTCACCCCTCCACTTT

j_call: TRBJ2-7
clone_size: -
v_call: TRBV24-1
d_call: -
cdr3_aa: CATSDPGSSEQYF
cdr3_nt: TGTGCCACCAGTGACCCGGGGTCCAGCGAGCAGTACTTC

j_call: TRBJ2-7
clone_size: few
v_call: TRBV6-2/TRBV6-3
d_call: TRBD2
cdr3_aa: CATSWGGYEQYF
cdr3_nt: TGTGCCACATCATGGGGGGGCTACGAGCAGTACTTC

j_call: TRBJ2-7
clone_size: -
v_call: TRBV2
d_call: TRBD2
cdr3_aa: CASRPLGGVTYEQYF
cdr3_nt: TGTGCCAGCAGACCCCTGGGGGGGGTGACCTACGAGCAGTACTTC

j_call: TRBJ2-7
clone_size: few
v_call: TRBV7-9
d_call: -
cdr3_aa: CASSPRTGTSYEQYF
cdr3_nt: TGTGCCAGCAGCCCCAGGACGGGAACCTCCTACGAGCAGTACTTC

j_call: TRBJ1-2
clone_size: few
v_call: TRBV20-1
d_call: -
cdr3_aa: CSASIQYGYTF
cdr3_nt: TGCAGTGCTAGTATCCAGTATGGCTACACCTTC

j_call: TRBJ2-1
clone_size: few
v_call: TRBV5-6
d_call: -
cdr3_aa: CASSPVTRPYNEQFF
cdr3_nt: TGTGCCAGCAGCCCGGTGACTAGACCCTACAATGAGCAGTTCTTC

j_call: TRBJ2-7
clone_size: many
v_call: TRBV28
d_call: TRBD1
cdr3_aa: CASSLFLARTKGAREQYF
cdr3_nt: TGTGCCAGCAGTTTATTCCTAGCCCGGACAAAGGGGGCGCGTGAGCAGTACTTC

j_call: TRBJ2-3
clone_size: few
v_call: TRBV5-1
d_call: TRBD2
cdr3_aa: CASSLRTSGQYFTDTQYF
cdr3_nt: TGCGCCAGCAGCCTAAGGACTAGCGGGCAATATTTCACAGATACGCAGTATTTT

j_call: TRBJ2-5
clone_size: few
v_call: TRBV12-3/TRBV12-4
d_call: -
cdr3_aa: CASSDQGREETQYF
cdr3_nt: TGTGCCAGCAGTGATCAGGGGCGGGAAGAGACCCAGTACTTC

j_call: TRBJ2-3
clone_size: many
v_call: TRBV12-3/TRBV12-4
d_call: -
cdr3_aa: CASSSEKTRFSTDTQYF
cdr3_nt: TGTGCCAGCAGTTCCGAAAAAACACGATTTAGCACAGATACGCAGTATTTT

j_call: TRBJ1-6
clone_size: -
v_call: TRBV7-2
d_call: -
cdr3_aa: CASSTYPGASGSPLHF
cdr3_nt: TGTGCCAGCAGCACTTACCCAGGGGCGAGTGGTTCACCCCTCCACTTT

j_call: TRBJ2-1
clone_size: many
v_call: TRBV24-1
d_call: -
cdr3_aa: CATSDPSSADLNEQFF
cdr3_nt: TGTGCCACCAGTGACCCATCCTCCGCGGACCTCAATGAGCAGTTCTTC

j_call: TRBJ1-1
clone_size: many
v_call: TRBV7-9
d_call: -
cdr3_aa: CASSLQGSNTEAFF
cdr3_nt: TGTGCCAGCAGCCTACAGGGATCCAACACTGAAGCTTTCTTT

j_call: TRBJ2-7
clone_size: -
v_call: TRBV7-9
d_call: -
cdr3_aa: CASSPREGETYEQYF
cdr3_nt: TGTGCCAGCAGCCCTAGGGAAGGCGAAACCTACGAGCAGTACTTC